These T cell receptor beta chains were read from a single sample in a study of spatial heterogeneity in lung cancer. A single record per CDR3 protein comes from TCRdb applying MiXCR to the 5' RACE reads. The data contain under 2,000 distinct CDR3 sequences, over 4% of them singletons. Material: lung tumor tissue, obtained at surgery. The receptors stem from a male donor with early-stage non-small cell lung cancer. Each CDR3 is given with its conserved first and last residue. D genes are given only for firm matches. Some rows mark clone size as missing; the rest say once, few, many or name a class of expanded clone.

. medium-sized TRBJ2-3 TRBV12-3/TRBV12-4 TGTGCCAGCAGTCCCTCTGGAGATACGCAGTATTTT CASSPSGDTQYF
. medium-sized TRBJ2-6 TRBV7-3 TGTGCCAGCAGCCCCGGCGGTGCTGGGGCCAACGTCCTGACTTTC CASSPGGAGANVLTF
. medium-sized TRBJ1-5 TRBV19 TGTGCCAGTAGCCCCCAGGCTAGGGGGAGGCAGCCCCAGCATTTT CASSPQARGRQPQHF
TRBD1 many TRBJ2-7 TRBV20-1 TGCAGTGCTGGAACAGGGGGCGCACGCCCCGAGCAGTACTTC CSAGTGGARPEQYF
. . TRBJ1-1 TRBV19 TGTGCCAGTAGTACCGGATGGACTGAAGCTTTCTTT CASSTGWTEAFF
. medium-sized TRBJ2-4 TRBV6-6 TGTGCCAGCAGCCTACAGGGAAACATTCAGTACTTC CASSLQGNIQYF
. many TRBJ1-4 TRBV4-1 TGCGCCAGCAGCTTTGACAGGCCGAGCGAGGAACTGTTTTTT CASSFDRPSEELFF
. medium-sized TRBJ2-2 TRBV7-2 TGTGCCAGCAGCTTAGTAAGATCGGGCGCGAACACCGGGGAGCTGTTTTTT CASSLVRSGANTGELFF
. medium-sized TRBJ1-5 TRBV2 TGTGCCAGCAGGTCCCAGGCGGGGGGCTGGGAGCCCCAGCATTTT CASRSQAGGWEPQHF
TRBD1 large TRBJ2-7 TRBV19 TGTGCCAGTAACCCCACGAACAGGGGTTTGGTAAGCGAGCAGTACTTC CASNPTNRGLVSEQYF
TRBD2 medium-sized TRBJ2-1 TRBV28 TGTGCCAGCAGTTTGACTAGCGGGTCCGCTTACAATGAGCAGTTCTTC CASSLTSGSAYNEQFF
. . TRBJ2-2 TRBV7-9 TGTGCCAGCGGACAAACCGGGGAGCTGTTTTTT CASGQTGELFF
TRBD1 medium-sized TRBJ2-1 TRBV5-1 TGCGCCAGCAGCAGTGGACAGGGCCACAATGAGCAGTTCTTC CASSSGQGHNEQFF
. many TRBJ2-3 TRBV6-5 TGTGCCAGCAGTTACCGTTGGGGGACGGGTGCAGATACGCAGTATTTT CASSYRWGTGADTQYF
. medium-sized TRBJ1-6 TRBV7-2 TGTGCCAGCAGCTTAGGGGGGTGGAATTCACCCCTCCACTTT CASSLGGWNSPLHF
. medium-sized TRBJ1-4 TRBV5-1 TGCGCCAGTCGGAGGGGATCGGGTGAAAAACTGTTTTTT CASRRGSGEKLFF
. medium-sized TRBJ2-7 TRBV3-2 TGTGCCAGCAGCCAAGAGGAATCTAGCGGGGGGATCAACGAGCAGTACTTC CASSQEESSGGINEQYF
TRBD2 many TRBJ2-3 TRBV3-1 TGTGCCAGCAGCCAGAGGGGACTAGCGAGCACAGATACGCAGTATTTT CASSQRGLASTDTQYF
. medium-sized TRBJ2-5 TRBV6-5 TGTGCCAGCAGGACCCCAGGGCAAGAGACCCAGTACTTC CASRTPGQETQYF
. medium-sized TRBJ1-4 TRBV7-9 TGTGCCAGCAGCTTCGGAGGGGTTCCTGAAAAACTGTTTTTT CASSFGGVPEKLFF
. medium-sized TRBJ2-3 TRBV5-1 TGCGCCAGCAGCCGGACAGCTCGGGCAGATACGCAGTATTTT CASSRTARADTQYF
. medium-sized TRBJ2-5 TRBV20-1 TGCAGTGCTAGGGCAGAGACCCAGTACTTC CSARAETQYF
TRBD2 large TRBJ2-7 TRBV7-9 TGTGCCAGCAGCTCGGAAAGCGGGGGCCGCTACGAGCAGTACTTC CASSSESGGRYEQYF
. medium-sized TRBJ2-5 TRBV5-1 TGCGCCAGCAGCTTGGGCTACCAAGAGACCCAGTACTTC CASSLGYQETQYF
. medium-sized TRBJ1-2 TRBV3-1 TGTGCCAGCAGCCAGGGGGGCAGTCGTGGCTACACCTTC CASSQGGSRGYTF
. medium-sized TRBJ1-1 TRBV12-3/TRBV12-4 TGTGCCAGCAGTTCGGGACACCCGAACACTGAAGCTTTCTTT CASSSGHPNTEAFF
TRBD1 medium-sized TRBJ1-1 TRBV16 TGTGCCAGCAGCCGAAACAGGGGGCACACTGAAGCTTTCTTT CASSRNRGHTEAFF
. medium-sized TRBJ2-1 TRBV3-1 TGTGCCAGCAGCCTCTCCGGGGGCAATGAGCAGTTCTTC CASSLSGGNEQFF
TRBD2 large TRBJ2-1 TRBV6-2/TRBV6-3 TGTGCCAGCAGTCGAACTACCAAGCGGGGGAAGTACAATGAGCAGTTCTTC CASSRTTKRGKYNEQFF
TRBD2 medium-sized TRBJ2-3 TRBV12-3/TRBV12-4 TGTGCCAGCAGTGCCGGACTAGCGGGGGGATACACAGATACGCAGTATTTT CASSAGLAGGYTDTQYF
. medium-sized TRBJ2-6 TRBV11-2 TGTGCCAGCAGCTCCCGGAACGAGGCCAACGTCCTGACTTTC CASSSRNEANVLTF
TRBD1 medium-sized TRBJ2-7 TRBV6-2/TRBV6-3 TGTGCCACCAAGACAGGGGAGACCTACGAGCAGTACTTC CATKTGETYEQYF
. medium-sized TRBJ2-3 TRBV7-3 TGTGCCAGCAGCTTAACGTTTATTAGATCAGATACGCAGTATTTT CASSLTFIRSDTQYF
TRBD1 medium-sized TRBJ2-7 TRBV4-1 TGCGCCAGCAGCCAAGATACACAGGGGCGCTACGAGCAGTACTTC CASSQDTQGRYEQYF
. medium-sized TRBJ2-5 TRBV3-1 TGTGCCAGCAGCCATGGGGGGAAGGAGACCCAGTACTTC CASSHGGKETQYF
. medium-sized TRBJ2-5 TRBV7-2 TGTGCCAGCACCCGGTGGGGGGCAGGAGAGACCCAGTACTTC CASTRWGAGETQYF
TRBD1 large TRBJ2-5 TRBV7-8 TGTGCCAGCAGCGACAGGGGGTACCCCAGAGAGACCCAGTACTTC CASSDRGYPRETQYF
TRBD2 few TRBJ2-1 TRBV10-2 TGCGCCAGCAGTGAGTCCCGACTAGCGGGAGAGGGTGAGCAGTTCTTC CASSESRLAGEGEQFF
. many TRBJ2-5 TRBV5-6 TGTGCCAGCAGCTTGTGGGACCCCGTGGAGACCCAGTACTTC CASSLWDPVETQYF
TRBD1 large TRBJ1-5 TRBV28 TGTGCCAGCACAGGGGGCTGGAATCAGCCCCAGCATTTT CASTGGWNQPQHF
TRBD2 large TRBJ2-5 TRBV20-1 TGCAGTGCTAGAGCCGCCCCCGGCGGGGGCCAAGAGACCCAGTACTTC CSARAAPGGGQETQYF
TRBD2 . TRBJ2-3 TRBV9 TGTGCCAGCAGCTTTACGACTAGCGGGGGCACAGATACGCAGTATTTT CASSFTTSGGTDTQYF
. medium-sized TRBJ1-6 TRBV6-1 TGTGCCAGCAGTGAATACCCTTCACCCCTCCACTTT CASSEYPSPLHF
TRBD1 medium-sized TRBJ2-1 TRBV18 TGTGCCAGCACAAGACAGGGGGCCGATGAGCAGTTCTTC CASTRQGADEQFF
. medium-sized TRBJ2-7 TRBV20-1 TGCAGTGCTGTTGCCCAAGCCGGGCACTCCTACGAGCAGTACTTC CSAVAQAGHSYEQYF
. large TRBJ1-1 TRBV5-6 TGTGCCAGCAGCCGACCCGGCGTCACTGAAGCTTTCTTT CASSRPGVTEAFF
. medium-sized TRBJ1-2 TRBV2 TGTGCCAGCAGTGAAGGCTATCTTACGATGGGCTACACCTTC CASSEGYLTMGYTF
. medium-sized TRBJ1-2 TRBV5-4 TGTGCCAGCAGCTTGGGGGCAGGGTCGTATGGCTACACCTTC CASSLGAGSYGYTF
TRBD1 medium-sized TRBJ1-6 TRBV20-1 TGCAGTGCTGACGACAGGGGGCCCCCCTTGTCGGATTCACCCCTCCACTTT CSADDRGPPLSDSPLHF
TRBD1 large TRBJ2-2 TRBV6-6 TGTGCCAGCAGTACCGGGACAGACTACACCGGGGAGCTGTTTTTT CASSTGTDYTGELFF
. medium-sized TRBJ2-7 TRBV19 TGTGCCAGTAGCCCCTCTATCGACTCCTACGAGCAGTACTTC CASSPSIDSYEQYF
TRBD2 medium-sized TRBJ2-1 TRBV6-6 TGTGCCAGCAGTTCCTCCGGGACTAGCGGGGGCCCCCTTTTCTTC CASSSSGTSGGPLFF
. . TRBJ1-2 TRBV9 TGTGCCAGCAGCGAGAGTGAGACCTATGGCTACACCTTC CASSESETYGYTF